This TCR beta chain emerged from a study of spatial heterogeneity in lung cancer. Study background: Alpha-chain sequences were consistently detected less often than beta-chain sequences. Within raw reads, each unique TCR and UMI combination appeared on average more than ten times.

All TCR cDNA molecules were individually tagged with a unique molecular identifier. Using its own MiXCR run on the 5' RACE reads, TCRdb lists one record per CDR3 protein. Of approximately 13,000 distinct CDR3 sequences in the sample, approximately 5% were seen once. Looked up from germline, CDR1 is ENHRY and CDR2 is SYGVKD. The CDR3 extends over 15 amino acids. Trimming shortened V by 5 bases and J by 7 bases, and 15 bases separated the two germline ends. This clonotype was counted at least ten times. As an off-target read in a library built for alpha chains, this beta chain has a frequency of little significance. The sample's time point: sample taken at primary tumor resection. Sequencing covered unsorted whole RNA taken from tumor, nontumor lung or frozen PBMC. The cohort: approximately 74 early-stage, untreated non-small cell lung cancer patients.

This specimen consisted of lung tumor tissue, obtained at surgery. J is TRBJ2-6 and V is TRBV10-3, with unresolved D. The TCR comes from a human donor with early-stage non-small cell lung cancer. The CDR3 DNA follows: TGTGCCATCAGTTTGTCCTCCGGGCTCGCCAACGTCCTGACTTTC. Amino acid sequence: CAISLSSGLANVLTF.